Only a few counts were recorded for the clone carrying this TCR beta chain. Its antigen is undetermined. Isolated RNA was reverse transcribed in full, so expressed TCRB transcripts were sequenced. Clones were sequenced by immunoSEQ multiplex PCR, and TCRdb holds only the in-frame ones, with some missing. The repertoire holds 500,000 to 850,000 clones, with roughly 13% as singletons. This entry is derived from a study of beta chain features in type 1 diabetes. Findings and caveats of the study: People with Type 1 diabetes carried modestly yet significantly shorter TCRB CDR3s in all four CD4+ subsets.

CDR1 is MGHRA and CDR2 is YSYEKL in the germline V gene. The CDR3 is 18 residues long. V trimming: 1 base; J trimming: 6 bases; junction bases outside the gene matches: 11. A CD45RO/CCR7/CD25/CD127/CD95/CD27 panel sorted naive, central memory, regulatory and stem cell-like memory CD4+ cells. Purities in excess of 95% were seen in all sorted populations. V usage is TRBV4-1 and J usage is TRBJ2-1, with 11 nucleotides matching TRBD2. The source is a man aged 18 to 29 with type 1 diabetes. The sequenced material came from naive CD4+ T cells from blood. CDR3 nucleotides: TGCGCCAGCAGCCAAGTGTCCCTTGGACTAGCGGGTGTCAATGAGCAGTTCTTC. This gives the protein CASSQVSLGLAGVNEQFF.